This T cell receptor (beta chain) was profiled in a study of T-cell memory formation after mild COVID-19. V was clipped by 5 bases and J by 1 base, with 15 bases between them. Looked up from germline, CDR1 is SNHLY and CDR2 is FYNNEI. The CDR3 has 15 amino acids. Study findings and constraints: The main location of contracting CD4+ clones was CM and EM, and that of contracting CD8+ clones was EMRA.

Barcoded TCR alpha and TCR beta cDNA libraries with UMIs came from 5'RACE using constant-segment primers. TCRdb itself ran the 5' RACE reads through MiXCR, one entry per CDR3 protein. The data show about 190,000 distinct CDR3 sequences, with about 11% seen just once and approximately 3% held by the top ten. Remarks on this clonotype: What it recognizes is unknown.

The chain links TRBV2 to TRBJ2-7; D is undetermined. This TCR was sampled from a man younger than 35 who had mild COVID-19 (a few samples of this study predate the infection). Cell type and time point are not known. The sample comprised PBMCs or a T cell subset sorted from them (not recorded which). CDR3 protein: CASSWTRPQSYEQYF. CDR3 in DNA: TGTGCCAGCAGTTGGACGCGCCCACAATCCTACGAGCAGTACTTC.